Listed below are T cell receptor beta chains from one sample, sequenced in a study of cytomegalovirus exposure and HLA in healthy donors. Sequenced by immunoSEQ multiplex PCR; TCRdb stores in-frame clones only, minus some. This sample has 180,000 or so clones, with roughly 79% found just once. Sequencing was performed on PBMCs. These TCRs come from a woman younger than 45 in good health and CMV-seropositive. Each CDR3 is given with its conserved first and last residue. The order of the fields is D gene, clone size, J gene, V gene, CDR3 protein, CDR3 DNA. A D gene is named only where the DNA matches it firmly. Clone sizes are given selectively: once, few, many, or a class where the clone is expanded.

-,-,TRBJ2-1,TRBV5-1,CASTQTGSSYNEQFF,TGCGCCAGCACGCAAACAGGGAGCTCCTACAATGAGCAGTTCTTC
TRBD2,-,TRBJ2-7,TRBV7-2,CASSLLGLAGVLSYEQYF,TGTGCCAGCAGCTTATTAGGTCTAGCGGGGGTACTATCCTACGAGCAGTACTTC
TRBD1,-,TRBJ1-5,TRBV7-9,CASSLGTGGLGENQPQHF,TGTGCCAGCAGCTTAGGGACAGGGGGCTTGGGAGAAAATCAGCCCCAGCATTTT
TRBD1,-,TRBJ1-2,TRBV2,CASTSTGPKDGTF,TGTGCCAGCACCTCGACAGGGCCGAAAGACGGGACCTTC
TRBD1,-,TRBJ1-1,TRBV10-1,CASSGQGRNAMNTEAFF,TGCGCCAGCAGTGGACAGGGGAGGAATGCTATGAACACTGAAGCTTTCTTT
-,-,TRBJ2-6,TRBV30,CAWSTGLTGANVLTF,TGTGCCTGGAGTACAGGATTAACTGGGGCCAACGTCCTGACTTTC
-,-,TRBJ1-1,TRBV27,CASSLRGTVMNTEAFF,TGTGCCAGCAGTTTACGGGGGACGGTTATGAACACTGAAGCTTTCTTT
-,once,TRBJ1-2,TRBV6-5,CASSYSILRRGYTF,TGTGCCAGCAGTTACTCGATCCTCCGCCGGGGCTACACCTTC
-,-,TRBJ1-1,TRBV28,CASLGQARNTEAFF,TGTGCCAGCTTAGGCCAGGCCCGAAACACTGAAGCTTTCTTT
-,-,TRBJ2-2,TRBV7-9,CASSPIRAANTGELFF,TGTGCCAGCAGCCCCATCAGGGCAGCGAACACCGGGGAGCTGTTTTTT
-,-,TRBJ2-3,TRBV7-9,CASSFPAGPDTQYF,TGTGCCAGCAGCTTTCCAGCGGGCCCAGATACGCAGTATTTT